This TCR beta chain was found in a study of identical twins' blood T cells. TCRdb ran MiXCR on the 5' RACE reads and lists one entry per CDR3 protein. Of a few hundred thousand distinct CDR3 sequences listed, 28% are singletons. V was pared by 1 base and J by 0 bases, with 6 bases between. Germline CDR1 reads SEHNR; CDR2 reads FQNEAQ (reference sequence). The CDR3 contains 15 residues. The specimen was PBMCs. This receptor was taken from a woman aged 18 to 50 in good health. V and J are TRBV7-9 and TRBJ1-4; weak D call: TRBD1 (5 bases). DNA for the CDR3: TGTGCCAGCAGCTTAGACAGGACAACTAATGAAAAACTGTTTTTT. Protein: CASSLDRTTNEKLFF.